These 13 T cell receptor beta chains share one sample of origin, sequenced in a study of low-dose radiotherapy and immunotherapy resistance in tumors. TRAV- and TRBV-specific primers were used for first-strand cDNA, which covered alpha and beta chains. TCR amplification ran 15 to 25 PCR cycles using constant-region and V-primer adapter primers. MiXCR, applied by TCRdb to the reads, yields one record per CDR3 protein. The sample has over 14,000 distinct CDR3 sequences; roughly 52% are singletons. Receptor source: a human donor with advanced metastatic prostate, ovarian, gallbladder or colorectal cancer (not recorded which). This table probably holds off-target reads from a library built for another chain.

J is TRBJ1-2 and V is TRBV18, with D uncertain. Germline loops: CDR1 KGHSH, CDR2 LQKENI. The V end was cut by 3 bases, the J end by 5 bases, with 7 bases between. The CDR3 has 12 residues. CDR3 in DNA: TGTGCCAGCTCACCGCAGGATTATGGCTACACCTTC. As protein: CASSPQDYGYTF.

This clonotype was found a few times. V and J are TRBV5-1 and TRBJ2-4, with D possibly being TRBD1 (6 bases). The CDR3 is 17 residues long. Per germline, CDR1 SGHRS and CDR2 YFSETQ. Trimming took 0 bases from V and 1 from J, leaving 14 bases between them. The CDR3 sequence is CASSLGPGAGAKNIQYF. The CDR3 DNA is TGCGCCAGCAGCTTGGGACCAGGGGCCGGGGCCAAAAACATTCAGTACTTC.

The V gene is TRBV7-2, the J gene TRBJ2-3; 10 bases align to TRBD2. Trimming cost V 6 bases and J 5 bases; bases outside gene matches: 11. The germline V gene has CDR1 SGHTA and CDR2 FQGNSA. The CDR3 is 16 amino acids. The CDR3 region is CASSQIPSGGKDTQYF. The DNA of the CDR3 is TGTGCCAGCAGTCAGATACCTAGCGGGGGCAAAGATACGCAGTATTTT.

The chain carries TRBV4-1 and TRBJ2-5; TRBD2 aligns across 7 bases. CDR1 is MGHRA and CDR2 is YSYEKL in the germline V gene. V lost 4 bases and J lost 3; bases outside the gene matches: 5. The CDR3 spans 14 residues. The CDR3 loop reads CASSRGTTKETQYF. CDR3 DNA sequence: TGCGCCAGCAGCCGCGGGACTACGAAAGAGACCCAGTACTTC.

This clonotype occurred once. Here the CDR3 DNA reads TGCAGTGCGAAGACAGGGGCTGGAAACACCATATATTTT. Protein product: CSAKTGAGNTIYF. This chain links TRBV20-1 with TRBJ1-3; 8 bases agree with TRBD1. CDR1 and CDR2 (germline): DFQATT, SNEGSKA (reference sequence). Unmatched junction bases numbered 3, after V lost 6 bases and J lost 2 bases. The CDR3 has 13 residues.

This chain joins TRBV2 and TRBJ2-3, with no clear D. Germline V gene sequence: CDR1 SNHLY, CDR2 FYNNEI. Trimming removed 9 bases from V and 1 base from J, with 8 bases in between. The CDR3 extends over 12 amino acids. The CDR3 DNA follows: TGTGCCAGGTCCGTGGGCACAGATACGCAGTATTTT. Protein: CARSVGTDTQYF.

The V call is TRBV7-9, the J call TRBJ1-4; D is perhaps TRBD1 (6 bases). Germline-derived CDR1 and CDR2 are SEHNR and FQNEAQ (reference sequence). The V and J ends lost 5 bases and 6 bases respectively, with 13 bases between them. This CDR3 is built from 14 residues. The CDR3 reads CASSPTGHYEKLFF. As DNA, the CDR3 is TGTGCCAGCAGCCCAACGGGACACTATGAAAAACTGTTTTTT.

This sequence joins TRBV7-2 and TRBJ2-3, with 7 nucleotides matching TRBD1. CDR1 and CDR2 from the germline V gene are SGHTA and FQGNSA. The CDR3 contains 12 residues. V lost 4 bases and J lost 10; bases outside the gene matches: 5. CDR3 DNA: TGTGCCAGCAGCTACAGGGGTGAGCCGCAGTATTTT. It codes for CASSYRGEPQYF.

The sample holds a few counts of this clonotype. The chain employs TRBV28 and TRBJ2-1, with unresolved D. Trimming cost V 1 base and J 4 bases, with 14 bases left between them. CDR1 MDHEN and CDR2 SYDVKM come from the germline V gene. The CDR3 covers 16 residues. CDR3 DNA: TGTGCCAGCAGTTTATTGGATCAGGAACCGTACAATGAGCAGTTCTTC. This encodes CASSLLDQEPYNEQFF.

This clonotype was detected once. The chain joins TRBV12-2 to TRBJ1-5; the table names TRBD1, a call not compared with the DNA. TRBV12-2 has pseudogene status. The CDR3 is 14 amino acids. The CDR3: CASRFKGANQPQHF. The CDR3 DNA sequence: TGTGCAAGTCGCTTCAAGGGGGCGAATCAGCCCCAGCATTTT.

This clonotype was found a few times. The CDR3 coding sequence is TGTGCCAGCAGCCAAGGGACAGGGAATAATTCACCCCTCCACTTT. Translated, it gives CASSQGTGNNSPLHF. This chain joins TRBV3-1 and TRBJ1-6, with TRBD1 matching over 8 bases. V gave up 1 base and J gave up 5 bases; unmatched junction bases: 1. Germline V gene sequence: CDR1 LGHDT, CDR2 YNNKEL (reference sequence). This CDR3 spans 15 amino acids. Full variable domain (outside the CDR3, taken from reference TRBV3-1 and TRBJ1-6): DTAVSQTPKYLVTQMGNDKSIKCEQNLGHDTMYWYKQDSKKFLKIMFSYNNKELIINETVPNRFSPKSPDKAHLNLHINSLELGDSAVYFCASSQGTGNNSPLHFGNGTRLTVT.

This clonotype came up a few times. The chain couples TRBV5-5 to TRBJ2-6; D call uncertain. CDR3 length: 13 amino acids. Germline assignment: CDR1 SGHKS and CDR2 YYEKEE (reference sequence). Trimming cost V 1 base and J 2 bases, with 1 base left between them. The CDR3 protein is CASSLTGANVLTF. The CDR3 coding sequence is TGTGCCAGCAGCTTGACTGGGGCCAACGTCCTGACTTTC. Drawing the rest from reference TRBV5-5 and TRBJ2-6, the complete variable domain is DAGVTQSPTHLIKTRGQQVTLRCSPISGHKSVSWYQQVLGQGPQFIFQYYEKEERGRGNFPDRFSARQFPNYSSELNVNALLLGDSALYLCASSLTGANVLTFGAGSRLTVL.

The J gene is TRBJ2-3, the V gene TRBV7-3, with D possibly matching TRBD2 (6 bases). The germline V and J ends were trimmed by 2 bases and 4 bases, with 10 bases remaining between them. The V gene's germline CDR1 is SGHTA and CDR2 FQGTGA. The CDR3 covers 14 residues. The CDR3 DNA reads as TGTGCCAGCAGCTTAGGAGGGGCGGCAGATACGCAGTATTTT. Translated: CASSLGGAADTQYF.